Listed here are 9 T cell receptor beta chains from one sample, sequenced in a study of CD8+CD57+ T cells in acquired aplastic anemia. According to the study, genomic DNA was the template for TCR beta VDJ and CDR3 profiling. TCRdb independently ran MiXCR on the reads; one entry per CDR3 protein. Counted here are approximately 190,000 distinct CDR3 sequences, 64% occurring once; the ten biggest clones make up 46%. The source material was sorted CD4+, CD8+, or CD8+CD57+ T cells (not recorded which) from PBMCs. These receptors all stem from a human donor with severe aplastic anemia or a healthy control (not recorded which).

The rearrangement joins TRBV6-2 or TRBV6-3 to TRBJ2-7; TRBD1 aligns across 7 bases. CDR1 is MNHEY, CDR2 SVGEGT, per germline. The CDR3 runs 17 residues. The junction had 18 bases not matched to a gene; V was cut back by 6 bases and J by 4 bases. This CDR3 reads CASSSSPLQGIRYEQYF. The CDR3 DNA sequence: TGTGCCAGCAGCAGCTCCCCCCTACAGGGGATAAGGTACGAGCAGTACTTC.

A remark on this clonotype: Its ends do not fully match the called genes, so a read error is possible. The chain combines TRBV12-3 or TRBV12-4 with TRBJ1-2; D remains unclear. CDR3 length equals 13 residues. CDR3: CASSLVYNNGYTF. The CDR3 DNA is TGTGCCAGCAGTTTAGTATATAACAATGGCTACACCTTC.

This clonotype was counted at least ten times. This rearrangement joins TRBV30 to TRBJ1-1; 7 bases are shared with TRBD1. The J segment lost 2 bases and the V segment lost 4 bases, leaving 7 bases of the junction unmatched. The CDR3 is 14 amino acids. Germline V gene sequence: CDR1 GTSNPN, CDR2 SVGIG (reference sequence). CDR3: CAWTGGIGNTEAFF. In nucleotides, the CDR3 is TGTGCCTGGACAGGGGGAATTGGAAACACTGAAGCTTTCTTT.

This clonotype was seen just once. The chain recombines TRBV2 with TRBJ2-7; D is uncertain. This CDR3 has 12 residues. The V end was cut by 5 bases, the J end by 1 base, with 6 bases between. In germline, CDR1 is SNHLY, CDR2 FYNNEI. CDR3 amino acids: CASSQQSYEQYF. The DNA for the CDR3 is TGTGCCAGCAGTCAGCAGTCCTACGAGCAGTACTTC. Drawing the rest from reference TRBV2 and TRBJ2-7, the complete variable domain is EPEVTQTPSHQVTQMGQEVILRCVPISNHLYFYWYRQILGQKVEFLVSFYNNEISEKSEIFDDQFSVERPDGSNFTLKIRSTKLEDSAMYFCASSQQSYEQYFGPGTRLTVT.

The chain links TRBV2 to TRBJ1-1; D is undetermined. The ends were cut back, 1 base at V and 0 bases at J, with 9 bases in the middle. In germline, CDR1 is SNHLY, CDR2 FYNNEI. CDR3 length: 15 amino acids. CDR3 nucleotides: TGTGCCAGCAGTGAAGGGCAGGTGATGAACACTGAAGCTTTCTTT. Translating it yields CASSEGQVMNTEAFF.

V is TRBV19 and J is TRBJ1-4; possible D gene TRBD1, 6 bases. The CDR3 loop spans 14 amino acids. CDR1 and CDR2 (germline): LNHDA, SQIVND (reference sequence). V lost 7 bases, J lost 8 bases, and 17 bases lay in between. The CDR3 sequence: CASMAAGAEEKLFF. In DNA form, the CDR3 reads TGTGCCAGTATGGCGGCAGGGGCAGAGGAAAAACTGTTTTTT. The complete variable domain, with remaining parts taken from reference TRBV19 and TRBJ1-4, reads DGGITQSPKYLFRKEGQNVTLSCEQNLNHDAMYWYRQDPGQGLRLIYYSQIVNDFQKGDIAEGYSVSREKKESFPLTVTSAQKNPTAFYLCASMAAGAEEKLFFGSGTQLSVL.

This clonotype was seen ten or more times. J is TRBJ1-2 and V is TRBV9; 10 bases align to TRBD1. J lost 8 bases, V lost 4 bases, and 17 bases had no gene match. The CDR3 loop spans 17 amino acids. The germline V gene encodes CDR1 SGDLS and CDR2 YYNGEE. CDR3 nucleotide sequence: TGTGCCAGCAGCAGAACCGCGCTCGACAGGGGGCGTGGGGGCTACACCTTC. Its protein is CASSRTALDRGRGGYTF.

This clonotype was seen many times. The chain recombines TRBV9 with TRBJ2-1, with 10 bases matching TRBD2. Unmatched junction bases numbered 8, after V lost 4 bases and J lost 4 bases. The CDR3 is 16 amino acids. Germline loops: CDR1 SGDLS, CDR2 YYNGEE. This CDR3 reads CASSSRIAGGYNEQFF. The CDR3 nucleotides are TGTGCCAGCAGCTCCAGGATAGCGGGGGGTTACAATGAGCAGTTCTTC. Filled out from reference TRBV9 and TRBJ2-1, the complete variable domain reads DSGVTQTPKHLITATGQRVTLRCSPRSGDLSVYWYQQSLDQGLQFLIQYYNGEERAKGNILERFSAQQFPDLHSELNLSSLELGDSALYFCASSSRIAGGYNEQFFGPGTRLTVL.

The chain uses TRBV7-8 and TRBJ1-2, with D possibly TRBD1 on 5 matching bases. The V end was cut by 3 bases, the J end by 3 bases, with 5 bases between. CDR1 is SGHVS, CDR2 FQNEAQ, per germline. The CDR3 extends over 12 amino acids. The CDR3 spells CASSLTDYGYTF. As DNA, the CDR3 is TGTGCCAGCAGCTTGACAGACTATGGCTACACCTTC.